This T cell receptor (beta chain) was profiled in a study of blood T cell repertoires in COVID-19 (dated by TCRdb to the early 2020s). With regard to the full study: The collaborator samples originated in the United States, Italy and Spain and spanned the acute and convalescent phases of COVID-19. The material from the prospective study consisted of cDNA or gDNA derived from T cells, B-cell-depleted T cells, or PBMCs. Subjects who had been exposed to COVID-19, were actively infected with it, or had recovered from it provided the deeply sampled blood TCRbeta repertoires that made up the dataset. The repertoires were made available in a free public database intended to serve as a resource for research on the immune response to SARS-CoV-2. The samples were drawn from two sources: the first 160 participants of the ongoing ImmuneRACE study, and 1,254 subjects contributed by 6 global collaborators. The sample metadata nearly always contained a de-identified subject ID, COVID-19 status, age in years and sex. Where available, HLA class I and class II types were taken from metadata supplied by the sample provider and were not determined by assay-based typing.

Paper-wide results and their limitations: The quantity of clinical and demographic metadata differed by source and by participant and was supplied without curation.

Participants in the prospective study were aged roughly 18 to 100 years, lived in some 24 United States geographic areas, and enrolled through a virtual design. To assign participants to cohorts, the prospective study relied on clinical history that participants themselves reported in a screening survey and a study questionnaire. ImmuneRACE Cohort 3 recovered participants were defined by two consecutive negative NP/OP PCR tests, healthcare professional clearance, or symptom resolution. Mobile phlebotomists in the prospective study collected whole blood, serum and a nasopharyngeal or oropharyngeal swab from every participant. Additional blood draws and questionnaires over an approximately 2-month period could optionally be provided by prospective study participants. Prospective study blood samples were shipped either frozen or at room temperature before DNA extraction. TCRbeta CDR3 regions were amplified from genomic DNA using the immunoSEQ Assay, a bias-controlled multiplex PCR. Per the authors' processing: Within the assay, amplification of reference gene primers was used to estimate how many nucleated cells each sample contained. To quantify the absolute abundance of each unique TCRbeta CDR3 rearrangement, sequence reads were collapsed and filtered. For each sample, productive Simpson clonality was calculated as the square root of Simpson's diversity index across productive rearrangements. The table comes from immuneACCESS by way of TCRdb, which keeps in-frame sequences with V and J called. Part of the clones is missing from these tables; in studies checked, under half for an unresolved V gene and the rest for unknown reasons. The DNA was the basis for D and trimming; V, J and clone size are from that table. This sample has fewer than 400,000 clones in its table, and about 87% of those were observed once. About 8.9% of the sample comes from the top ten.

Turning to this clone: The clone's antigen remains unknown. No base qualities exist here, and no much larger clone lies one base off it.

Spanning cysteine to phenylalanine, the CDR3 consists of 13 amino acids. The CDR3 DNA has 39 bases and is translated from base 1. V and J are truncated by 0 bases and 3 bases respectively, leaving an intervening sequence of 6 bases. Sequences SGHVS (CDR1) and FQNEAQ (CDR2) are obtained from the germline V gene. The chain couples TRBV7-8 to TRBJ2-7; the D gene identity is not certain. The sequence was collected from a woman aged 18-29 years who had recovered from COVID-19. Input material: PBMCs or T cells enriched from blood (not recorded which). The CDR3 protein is CASSLARNYEQYF. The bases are TGTGCCAGCAGCTTAGCCAGGAACTACGAGCAGTACTTC.